This TCR beta chain was captured by sequencing in a study of beta chain features in type 1 diabetes. Expressed TCRB transcripts were sequenced because the isolated RNA had all been reverse transcribed beforehand. Assay: immunoSEQ multiplex PCR; the TCRdb copy retains only in-frame clones and omits some. The sample carries 150,000 or so clones, roughly 10% recorded once. CDR1 SGHAT and CDR2 FQNNGV come from the germline V gene. With 5 bases clipped from V and 2 bases from J, the junction kept 1 base outside the gene matches. The CDR3 spans 13 residues. The receptor was isolated from a woman aged 40 to 55 in good health. Sequenced: central memory CD4+ T cells from blood. The chain employs TRBV11-2 and TRBJ2-3; TRBD2 matches 7 bases. The CDR3 here is CASSRDYTDTQYF. In nucleotides, the CDR3 is TGTGCCAGCAGCCGGGACTACACAGATACGCAGTATTTT.